This TCR beta chain was sequenced during a study of blood T cell repertoires in COVID-19. Study-wide background: The study drew acute and convalescent COVID-19 samples from the United States, Italy and Spain. From T cells, B-cell-depleted T cells, or PBMCs came the material, which was cDNA or gDNA.

Germline assignment: CDR1 MNHNY and CDR2 SVGAGI (reference sequence). The CDR3 runs 15 residues. J lost 3 bases, V lost 3 bases, and 6 bases had no gene match. Source study methods: Estimation of nucleated cell counts was performed using reference gene primer amplification. Here immunoSEQ multiplex PCR was the method, and the copy in TCRdb shows in-frame clones only, minus some. The DNA gave D and trimming, while V, J and clone size come from that table. The sample has 150,000 or so clones, about nine tenths seen once. The rearrangement joins TRBV6-6 to TRBJ2-7; TRBD1 matches at 9 bases. The sample taken for sequencing was peripheral blood. The source is a woman in her sixties or seventies with acute or convalescent COVID-19. This chain's CDR3 is CASSYPGQGFYEQYF. CDR3 nucleotides: TGTGCCAGCAGTTATCCGGGACAGGGTTTCTACGAGCAGTACTTC.